Listed here are 2 T cell receptor beta chains from one sample, sequenced in a study of a mutant IDH1 vaccine in newly diagnosed glioma (dated by TCRdb to the early 2020s). Library prep was done by the immunoSEQ multiplex PCR assay. TCRdb re-hosts the immuneACCESS table, in-frame sequences only. Its copies lack some clones; in the studies checked, an unresolved V gene accounts for under half of them, and the cause for the rest is not known. In this sample the table shows about 37,000 clones, about four fifths of which occur a single time. The ten largest clones represent 24% of the sample. This sample's time point label indicates: week 5, during vaccination. A 20-mer mutant IDH1 peptide at 300 micrograms in Montanide made up each vaccine dose, which was injected subcutaneously together with topical imiquimod. No antigen has been assigned to these receptors. This material consisted of PBMCs, taken from a glioma patient whose treatment included an IDH1 peptide vaccine. These receptors were obtained from a man aged 25 to 45 with glioma.

V usage is TRBV27 and J usage is TRBJ2-7, with D unresolved. This CDR3 comprises 13 residues. Germline CDR1 MNHEY, CDR2 SMNVEV (reference sequence). With 5 bases removed from V and 3 bases from J, the gap between germline ends came to 11 bases. CDR3 loop: CASSPSANYEQYF. The CDR3 coding sequence is TGTGCCAGCAGTCCCTCCGCAAACTACGAGCAGTACTTC.

The V and J genes are TRBV5-3 and TRBJ1-5; 8 bases agree with TRBD1. TRBV5-3 is filed as an ORF, its function uncertain. The V and J ends lost 2 bases and 0 bases, in that order; junction bases with no gene match: 7. This CDR3 spans 17 amino acids. This chain's CDR3 is CARSFPGGKYSNQPQHF. The CDR3 nucleotides read TGTGCCAGAAGCTTCCCAGGGGGCAAATATAGCAATCAGCCCCAGCATTTT.